This paragraph covers one T cell receptor (beta chain) sequence. Its antigen is not known. Primers used in a second PCR of roughly 6 to 12 cycles were a sample-barcoded 5' primer and a J-beta primer mix. MiXCR was run by TCRdb on the 5' RACE reads, yielding one entry per CDR3 protein. The table includes 700,000 to 900,000 distinct CDR3 sequences, roughly 26% detected once. The data stem from a study of blood T cells in healthy people across ages. Overall study findings and caveats: Fewer expanded clones and more diversity marked long-lived versus aged donors. Diversity of TCR beta correlated strongly with naive T cell percentage.

The CDR3 spans 15 residues. Germline V gene sequence: CDR1 SGHRS, CDR2 YFSETQ. The V gene end was trimmed by 3 bases and the J gene end by 5 bases; junction bases not matched to a gene: 6. This sample also appeared in a second study, on T cells of mothers and their children. From that study: Nine systemically healthy Caucasian donors: three mothers, six children. Whatever RNA was extracted went entirely into cDNA synthesis, at roughly 1.5 ug per 15 ul.

This chain links TRBV5-1 with TRBJ2-3, with 10 bases that match TRBD1. Sequenced input: blood. The receptor comes from a boy between 10 and 17 years old in good health. CDR3 in amino acids: CASSWGTGARDTQYF. CDR3 nucleotides: TGCGCCAGCAGCTGGGGGACAGGGGCTCGAGATACGCAGTATTTT.